Each of the 31 T cell receptor beta chains below was sequenced from the same sample in a study of blood T cell repertoires in COVID-19. Sequencing used immunoSEQ multiplex PCR; TCRdb keeps in-frame clones, though not all of them. Found here are under 300,000 clones, roughly 86% of them singletons; the top ten hold 1.9%. The sequenced sample consisted of PBMCs or T cells enriched from blood (not recorded which). These receptors were taken from a woman aged 55-70 years who had recovered from COVID-19.

This clone was recorded only once. This chain uses TRBV7-2 with TRBJ2-7; D is possibly TRBD1 (6 bases). This CDR3 spans 13 amino acids. Per the germline V gene, CDR1 is SGHTA and CDR2 is FQGNSA. Trimming cost V 6 bases and J 2 bases, with 11 bases left between them. The CDR3 sequence is CASRNRVAYEQYF. CDR3 sequence (DNA): TGTGCCAGCAGAAACAGGGTGGCCTACGAGCAGTACTTC.

For this clone: One end of the junction does not line up with germline, which may come from a read error. The genes are TRBV4-1 and TRBJ1-3; D is undetermined. This CDR3 contains 13 residues. Germline V gene data show CDR1 as MGHRA and CDR2 as YSYEKL. Here the CDR3 DNA reads TGCGCCAGCAGTAGGAGTTCTGGAAACACCATGTATTTT. Protein: CASSRSSGNTMYF.

V gene TRBV11-2 combines with J gene TRBJ1-3; no clear D. There are 13 residues in the CDR3. Germline lookup yields CDR1 SGHAT and CDR2 FQNNGV. V gave up 8 bases and J gave up 1 base, with 9 bases separating them. The CDR3 here is CASPVMSGNTIYF. The CDR3, as DNA: TGTGCCAGCCCAGTAATGTCTGGAAACACCATATATTTT. The whole variable domain, filled in from reference TRBV11-2 and TRBJ1-3, reads EAGVAQSPRYKIIEKRQSVAFWCNPISGHATLYWYQQILGQGPKLLIQFQNNGVVDDSQLPKDRFSAERLKGVDSTLKIQPAKLEDSAVYLCASPVMSGNTIYFGEGSWLTVV.

This clone has just one count. The rearrangement links TRBV7-2 to TRBJ1-3, with D possibly matching TRBD1 (5 bases). V was shortened by 5 bases and J by 7 bases, with 12 bases between the two germline ends. Germline CDR1 and CDR2: SGHTA and FQGNSA. CDR3 length: 13 amino acids. CDR3 loop: CASSLGLGNTIYF. In DNA form, the CDR3 reads TGTGCCAGCAGCCTGGGACTTGGGAACACCATATATTTT. Combining the CDR3 with reference TRBV7-2 and TRBJ1-3 gives the whole variable domain GAGVSQSPSNKVTEKGKDVELRCDPISGHTALYWYRQSLGQGLEFLIYFQGNSAPDKSGLPSDRFSAERTGGSVSTLTIQRTQQEDSAVYLCASSLGLGNTIYFGEGSWLTVV.

The chain has TRBV3-1 (or the pseudogene TRBV3-2) and TRBJ1-3, with a tentative D call TRBD1 (6 bases). V was trimmed by 4 bases and J by 9 bases, leaving 16 bases between them. The CDR3 is 14 residues long. The germline V gene encodes CDR1 LGHDT and CDR2 YNNKEL (reference sequence). CDR3 loop: CASSPRGSGGTIYF. DNA for the CDR3: TGTGCCAGCAGCCCCAGGGGCTCCGGAGGCACCATATATTTT.

The V and J genes are TRBV10-3 and TRBJ1-2, with TRBD1 matching over 11 bases. CDR3 size: 14 residues. Germline trimming cut 4 bases from V and 5 bases from J; bases unmatched to any gene: 3. Germline values: CDR1 ENHRY, CDR2 SYGVKD. The CDR3 sequence is CAISGTGGAYGYTF. DNA of the CDR3: TGTGCCATCAGTGGGACAGGGGGCGCTTATGGCTACACCTTC.

The CDR3 loop reads CASYAGTLTPLHF. In DNA, the CDR3 is TGTGCCAGTTATGCCGGGACACTAACACCCCTCCACTTT. The rearrangement joins TRBV28 to TRBJ1-6, with D possibly matching TRBD1 (6 bases). The germline V gene has CDR1 MDHEN and CDR2 SYDVKM. The CDR3 contains 13 residues. V was cut by 9 bases and J by 11 bases, with 17 bases left in between.

The chain recombines TRBV5-1 with TRBJ1-5, with a weak D call TRBD1 (6 bases). CDR1 and CDR2 (germline): SGHRS, YFSETQ. CDR3 length equals 14 residues. Trimming took 0 bases from V and 7 from J, leaving 11 bases between them. The CDR3 DNA is TGCGCCAGCAGCTTGGAAGGGGGGGTCCAGCCCCAGCATTTT. This encodes CASSLEGGVQPQHF.

This clone was seen only a few times. The chain has TRBV7-9 and TRBJ1-2, with D possibly TRBD1 on 5 matching bases. From germline, CDR1 is SEHNR and CDR2 FQNEAQ (reference sequence). V gave up 11 bases and J gave up 4 bases, with 17 bases separating them. This CDR3 has 13 residues. CDR3 nucleotides: TGTGCCGTTCGGGTCAGGGAAGGCTATGGCTACACCTTC. Encoded protein: CAVRVREGYGYTF.

The rearrangement joins TRBV7-9 to TRBJ1-5; D unresolved. V shed 4 bases and J shed 5 bases, with 6 bases lying between them. The germline gives CDR1 SEHNR, CDR2 FQNEAQ (reference sequence). The CDR3 has 12 residues. CDR3 in DNA: TGTGCCAGCAGCTCAGTGGATCAGCCCCAGCATTTT. Protein product: CASSSVDQPQHF.

V is TRBV28 and J is TRBJ1-2; weak D call: TRBD1 (6 bases). Between the trimmed V and J ends, which lost 6 bases and 4 bases, there was a span of 15 bases. CDR3 length: 14 residues. Germline loops: CDR1 MDHEN, CDR2 SYDVKM. CDR3 in amino acids: CASSSGTRLYGYTF. In DNA, the CDR3 is TGTGCCAGCAGCTCCGGGACAAGACTCTATGGCTACACCTTC.

The rearrangement joins TRBV3-1 (or the pseudogene TRBV3-2) to TRBJ1-1; TRBD1 is a possible D gene (5 bases). V lost 1 base and J 5 bases, leaving 14 bases between the germline ends. CDR1 and CDR2 (germline): LGHDT, YNNKEL (reference sequence). The CDR3 has 15 amino acids. CDR3 amino acids: CASSQGVHRGTEAFF. Here the CDR3 DNA reads TGTGCCAGCAGCCAAGGGGTACATAGGGGTACTGAAGCTTTCTTT.

This sequence joins TRBV28 and TRBJ2-6; unclear D gene. This CDR3 is built from 18 residues. The V end lost 2 bases, the J end lost 0 bases, and 14 bases lay between the germline ends. CDR1 is MDHEN, CDR2 SYDVKM, per germline. CDR3 protein: CASSLADNQVSGANVLTF. The CDR3 DNA sequence: TGTGCCAGCAGTTTAGCAGACAATCAGGTCTCTGGGGCCAACGTCCTGACTTTC.

The CDR3 sequence is CATSRLLAGGYEQFF. The CDR3 DNA sequence: TGTGCCACCAGCAGATTACTAGCGGGAGGTTATGAGCAGTTCTTC. The V gene is TRBV15, the J gene TRBJ2-1; 12 nucleotides match TRBD2. This CDR3 contains 15 residues. Trimming removed 2 bases from V and 8 bases from J; junction bases left unmatched: 4. The germline V gene encodes CDR1 LNHNV and CDR2 YYDKDF (reference sequence). Together with reference TRBV15 and TRBJ2-1, the CDR3 gives the full variable domain: DAMVIQNPRYQVTQFGKPVTLSCSQTLNHNVMYWYQQKSSQAPKLLFHYYDKDFNNEADTPDNFQSRRPNTSFCFLDIRSPGLGDTAMYLCATSRLLAGGYEQFFGPGTRLTVL.

The chain uses TRBV30 and TRBJ2-1; 7 bases fit TRBD2. The CDR3 is made up of 12 amino acids. The germline gives CDR1 GTSNPN, CDR2 SVGIG (reference sequence). V lost 0 bases and J lost 14; bases outside the gene matches: 7. The CDR3 protein is CAWSVLEGGEFF. The DNA of the CDR3 is TGTGCCTGGAGTGTACTGGAGGGAGGGGAGTTCTTC.

V is TRBV28 and J is TRBJ2-3; possibly TRBD2 for D (5 bases). V lost 5 bases and J 0 bases, leaving 15 bases between the germline ends. CDR1 is MDHEN, CDR2 SYDVKM, per germline. This CDR3 has 16 amino acids. The CDR3 region is CASSPTSGSSTDTQYF. The CDR3 coding sequence is TGTGCCAGCAGTCCCACGAGCGGTAGTAGCACAGATACGCAGTATTTT.

This chain joins TRBV15 and TRBJ2-1, with TRBD2 matching over 10 bases. The CDR3 runs to 15 residues. V gave up 0 bases and J gave up 10 bases; unmatched junction bases: 6. CDR1 is LNHNV, CDR2 YYDKDF, per germline (reference sequence). The chain's CDR3 is CATSRDSLAGDEQFF. The DNA for the CDR3 is TGTGCCACCAGCAGAGATTCCCTAGCGGGAGACGAGCAGTTCTTC.

CDR3 in amino acids: CASSLEGARVGGYTF. The CDR3 nucleotides read TGCGCCAGCAGCTTGGAAGGGGCCCGAGTGGGCGGCTACACCTTC. The chain has TRBV5-1 and TRBJ1-2; D is perhaps TRBD1 (5 bases). The CDR3 runs to 15 residues. Trimming took 0 bases from V and 8 from J, leaving 17 bases between them. Germline V gene sequence: CDR1 SGHRS, CDR2 YFSETQ.

The CDR3 coding sequence is TGTGCCAGCAGCCAGGGCAGGGCTCCCAATAATTCACCCCTCCACTTT. This gives the protein CASSQGRAPNNSPLHF. V and J are TRBV28 and TRBJ1-6; a weak D match, TRBD1 (5 bases). The CDR3 spans 16 residues. Germline-derived CDR1 and CDR2 are MDHEN and SYDVKM. The V gene lost 6 bases and the J gene lost 5 bases, with 17 bases spanning the gap.

On this clone: An end of the junction differs from the germline gene, which may be a read error. The chain couples TRBV6-2 or TRBV6-3 to TRBJ2-1; TRBD2 matches 10 bases. The V gene's germline CDR1 is MNHEY and CDR2 SVGEGT. CDR3 size: 15 residues. Written as DNA, the CDR3 is TGTGCCAGCCGTTATACCGGGACTAGCGACAATGAGCAGTTCTTC. It translates to CASRYTGTSDNEQFF.

V usage is TRBV9 and J usage is TRBJ2-7; TRBD2 aligns across 9 bases. Germline CDR1 is SGDLS and CDR2 is YYNGEE. The CDR3 sequence is 16 residues long. V was clipped by 0 bases and J by 4 bases; unmatched bases: 8. CDR3 DNA: TGTGCCAGCAGCGTAGCCCCAGCGGGGGGAATATACGAGCAGTACTTC. Translating gives CASSVAPAGGIYEQYF.

The V call is TRBV30, the J call TRBJ1-1, with 11 nucleotides matching TRBD1. Germline V gene sequence: CDR1 GTSNPN, CDR2 SVGIG (reference sequence). CDR3 size: 13 residues. The V gene end was trimmed by 5 bases and the J gene end by 8 bases; junction bases not matched to a gene: 7. The CDR3 bases are TGTGCCTGGCGGGAAGGGACAGGGGGGGAAGCTTTCTTT. This translates into CAWREGTGGEAFF. The variable domain in full, completed from reference TRBV30 and TRBJ1-1, reads SQTIHQWPATLVQPVGSPLSLECTVEGTSNPNLYWYRQAAGRGLQLLFYSVGIGQISSEVPQNLSASRPQDRQFILSSKKLLLSDSGFYLCAWREGTGGEAFFGQGTRLTVV.

The chain combines TRBV9 with TRBJ2-7; TRBD1 aligns across 8 bases. The length of the CDR3 is 16 residues. The V gene end was trimmed by 0 bases and the J gene end by 1 base; junction bases not matched to a gene: 6. Germline V gene lookup returns CDR1 SGDLS and CDR2 YYNGEE. The DNA for the CDR3 is TGTGCCAGCAGCGTAGCTGTTCAGGGGGCTTCCTACGAGCAGTACTTC. Translating gives CASSVAVQGASYEQYF.

The chain is built from TRBV12-5 and TRBJ1-1; no reliable D call. The CDR3 is made up of 14 amino acids. Trimming left V 0 bases short and J 0 bases short, with 5 bases between. In germline, CDR1 is LGHNT, CDR2 FRNRAP. CDR3 coding DNA: TGTGCTAGTGGTTTGGTTCAGGTGAACACTGAAGCTTTCTTT. Protein product: CASGLVQVNTEAFF.

The J gene is TRBJ2-5, the V gene TRBV11-3; a possible D gene is TRBD2 (6 bases). Trimming pared 0 bases from V and 5 bases from J, leaving 22 bases between. The CDR3 length is 18 residues. CDR1 SGHNT and CDR2 YENEEA come from the germline V gene. The chain's CDR3 is CASSLEGEGSGVRETQYF. DNA for the CDR3: TGTGCCAGCAGCTTAGAGGGAGAGGGGTCGGGAGTTCGTGAGACCCAGTACTTC. Filled out from reference TRBV11-3 and TRBJ2-5, the complete variable domain reads EAGVVQSPRYKIIEKKQPVAFWCNPISGHNTLYWYLQNLGQGPELLIRYENEEAVDDSQLPKDRFSAERLKGVDSTLKIQPAELGDSAVYLCASSLEGEGSGVRETQYFGPGTRLLVL.

The gene calls are TRBV7-8 and TRBJ1-1; 9 nucleotides agree with TRBD1. The V and J ends lost 5 bases and 0 bases, in that order; junction bases with no gene match: 4. CDR3 length: 15 residues. The germline V gene has CDR1 SGHVS and CDR2 FQNEAQ. In DNA, the CDR3 is TGTGCCAGCAGCACACGGGACAGGGTGAACACTGAAGCTTTCTTT. It specifies CASSTRDRVNTEAFF.

This clone was recorded once. The chain joins TRBV2 to TRBJ2-1, with D hard to call. The germline CDR1 and CDR2 sequences are SNHLY and FYNNEI. V lost 1 base and J lost 8, with 12 bases in between. This CDR3 is built from 14 residues. The CDR3 DNA reads as TGTGCCAGCAGTGAAGTGGTGAGCGTCGATGAGCAGTTCTTC. Its translation: CASSEVVSVDEQFF.

The V gene is TRBV12-3 or TRBV12-4, the J gene TRBJ1-4, with D hard to call. The CDR3 is 13 amino acids. V lost 6 bases and J lost 7, with 12 bases in between. The CDR3 sequence: CASSSPYGEKLFF. The CDR3 region has the DNA TGTGCCAGCAGCTCCCCGTACGGTGAAAAACTGTTTTTT.

The chain combines TRBV28 with TRBJ2-4; 10 bases are shared with TRBD1. The germline CDR1 and CDR2 sequences are MDHEN and SYDVKM. This CDR3 comprises 16 residues. V was pared by 5 bases and J by 9 bases, with 13 bases of the junction left unmatched. In DNA, the CDR3 is TGTGCCAGCAGTGCCGCCGGGACAGGGGCTTTGGGCATTCAGTACTTC. Its translation is CASSAAGTGALGIQYF.

This clone was counted only a few times. The V and J genes are TRBV12-5 and TRBJ2-2, with unresolved D. The germline gives CDR1 LGHNT, CDR2 FRNRAP. Trimming stripped 1 base from V and 6 bases from J, with 15 bases between. The CDR3 totals 16 residues. The CDR3 bases are TGTGCTAGTGGTTTGGCGCTAGGAGCTCGACCCGGGGAGCTGTTTTTT. This codes for CASGLALGARPGELFF.

The J gene is TRBJ1-5, the V gene TRBV7-8; D possibly corresponds to TRBD1 (6 bases). This CDR3 is 16 amino acids long. V shed 5 bases and J shed 0 bases, with 14 bases lying between them. The V gene's germline CDR1 is SGHVS and CDR2 FQNEAQ. The CDR3 coding sequence is TGTGCCAGCAGCCATCACAGGGTTAATAGCAATCAGCCCCAGCATTTT. Translation: CASSHHRVNSNQPQHF.